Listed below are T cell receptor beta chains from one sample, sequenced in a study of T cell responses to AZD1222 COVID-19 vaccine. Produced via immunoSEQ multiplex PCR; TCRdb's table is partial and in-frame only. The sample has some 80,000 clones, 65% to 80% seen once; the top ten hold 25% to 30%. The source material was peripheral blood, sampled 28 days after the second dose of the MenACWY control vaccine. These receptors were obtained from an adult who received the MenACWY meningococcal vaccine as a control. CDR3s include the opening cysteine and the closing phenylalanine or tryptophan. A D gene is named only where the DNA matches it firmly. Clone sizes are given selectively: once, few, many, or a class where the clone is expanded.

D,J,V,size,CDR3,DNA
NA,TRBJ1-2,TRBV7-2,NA,CASSLNLPLSNGYTF,TGTGCCAGCAGCTTAAATCTTCCTCTATCCAATGGCTACACCTTC
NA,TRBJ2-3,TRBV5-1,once,CASSWGDLGTDTQYF,TGCGCCAGCAGCTGGGGGGACTTAGGCACAGATACGCAGTATTTT
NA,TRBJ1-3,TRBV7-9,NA,CASSPGRGSGNTIYF,TGTGCCAGCAGCCCCGGGAGGGGCTCTGGAAACACCATATATTTT
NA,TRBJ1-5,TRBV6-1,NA,CASSEAPGSNQPQHF,TGTGCCAGCAGTGAAGCCCCGGGTAGCAATCAGCCCCAGCATTTT
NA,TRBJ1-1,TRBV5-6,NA,CASSFRYEAFF,TGTGCCAGCAGCTTTAGGTATGAAGCTTTCTTT
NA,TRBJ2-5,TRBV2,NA,CASSYRKTQETQYF,TGTGCCAGCAGTTATAGGAAGACCCAAGAGACCCAGTACTTC
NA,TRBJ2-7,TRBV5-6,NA,CASSRGLDEQYF,TGTGCCAGCAGCCGGGGGCTAGACGAGCAGTACTTC
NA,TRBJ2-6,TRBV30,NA,CAWTRGRTRSGANVLTF,TGTGCCTGGACCAGGGGCAGGACCCGCTCTGGGGCCAACGTCCTGACTTTC
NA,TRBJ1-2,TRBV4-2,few,CASSQVGTDKTVYGYTF,TGTGCCAGCAGCCAAGTAGGCACAGATAAAACCGTTTATGGCTACACCTTC
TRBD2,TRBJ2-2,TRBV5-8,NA,CASSLAGLAGVTGELFF,TGTGCCAGCAGCTTGGCAGGACTAGCGGGTGTCACCGGGGAGCTGTTTTTT
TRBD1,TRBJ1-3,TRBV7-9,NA,CASSLDLGQDSGNTIYF,TGTGCCAGCAGCTTAGACCTCGGACAGGACTCTGGAAACACCATATATTTT
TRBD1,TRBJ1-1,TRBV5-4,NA,CASSPGQGRTEAFF,TGTGCCAGCAGCCCAGGACAGGGGCGCACTGAAGCTTTCTTT
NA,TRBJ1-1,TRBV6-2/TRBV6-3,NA,CASSSSGAVAFF,TGTGCCAGCAGTTCCTCGGGCGCGGTAGCTTTCTTT
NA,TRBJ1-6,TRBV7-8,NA,CASSLGDVSPLHF,TGTGCCAGCAGCTTAGGAGACGTTTCACCCCTCCACTTT
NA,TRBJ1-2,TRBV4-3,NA,CASSRGGGYTF,TGCGCCAGCAGCCGCGGTGGTGGCTACACCTTC
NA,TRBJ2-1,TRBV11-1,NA,CASSSLGWAEQFF,TGTGCCAGCAGCTCCCTGGGTTGGGCGGAGCAGTTCTTC
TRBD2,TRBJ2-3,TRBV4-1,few,CASSQGLAGFDTQYF,TGCGCCAGCAGCCAAGGCCTAGCGGGGTTCGATACGCAGTATTTT
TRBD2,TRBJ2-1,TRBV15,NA,CATSRGERGSGNEQFF,TGTGCCACCAGCAGAGGCGAGCGGGGGTCGGGGAATGAGCAGTTCTTC
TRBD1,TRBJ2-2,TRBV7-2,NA,CASRPGGVNTGELFF,TGTGCCAGCAGACCAGGGGGCGTGAACACCGGGGAGCTGTTTTTT
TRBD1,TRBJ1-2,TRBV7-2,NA,CASSLDPGTGSGRYTF,TGTGCCAGCAGCTTAGATCCCGGGACAGGGTCGGGTCGCTACACCTTC
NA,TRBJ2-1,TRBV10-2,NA,CASSQGDSPNNYNEQFF,TGCGCCAGCAGTCAGGGTGACAGCCCTAATAATTACAATGAGCAGTTCTTC
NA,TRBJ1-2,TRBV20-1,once,CSAFTRGGYTF,TGCAGTGCTTTCACTCGGGGTGGCTACACCTTC
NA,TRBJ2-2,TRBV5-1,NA,CASSTMGDMNTGELFF,TGCGCCAGCAGCACCATGGGGGACATGAACACCGGGGAGCTGTTTTTT
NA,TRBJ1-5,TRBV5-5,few,CASSLGTGLGQPQHF,TGTGCCAGCAGCTTGGGTACAGGGCTTGGACAGCCCCAGCATTTT
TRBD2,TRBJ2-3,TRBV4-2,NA,CASSQELADTDTQYF,TGTGCCAGCAGCCAAGAGCTAGCGGACACAGATACGCAGTATTTT
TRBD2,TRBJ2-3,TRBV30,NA,CAWSVPAGGVDTQYF,TGTGCCTGGAGTGTTCCAGCGGGGGGAGTAGATACGCAGTATTTT
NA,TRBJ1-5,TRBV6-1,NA,CASASFGQPQHF,TGTGCCAGCGCATCTTTCGGGCAGCCCCAGCATTTT
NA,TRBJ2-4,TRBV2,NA,CASTRGENIQYF,TGTGCCAGCACGAGGGGCGAAAACATTCAGTACTTC
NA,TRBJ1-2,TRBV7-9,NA,CASSPDGGYGYTF,TGTGCCAGCAGCCCGGACGGAGGCTATGGCTACACCTTC